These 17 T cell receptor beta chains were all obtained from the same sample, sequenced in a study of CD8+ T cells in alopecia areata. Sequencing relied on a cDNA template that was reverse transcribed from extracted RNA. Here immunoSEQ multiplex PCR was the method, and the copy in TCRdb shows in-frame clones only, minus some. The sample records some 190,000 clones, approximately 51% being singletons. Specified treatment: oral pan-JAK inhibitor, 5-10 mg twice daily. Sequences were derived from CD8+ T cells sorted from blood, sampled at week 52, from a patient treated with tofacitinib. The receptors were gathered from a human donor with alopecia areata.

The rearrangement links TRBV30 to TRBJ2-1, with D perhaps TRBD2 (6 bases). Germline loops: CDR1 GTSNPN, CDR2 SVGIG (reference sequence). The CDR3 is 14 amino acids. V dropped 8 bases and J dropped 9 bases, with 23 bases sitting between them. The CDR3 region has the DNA TGTGCCCGCCAAACTAGCTTTAAAGTAGGTGAGCAGTTCTTC. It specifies CARQTSFKVGEQFF.

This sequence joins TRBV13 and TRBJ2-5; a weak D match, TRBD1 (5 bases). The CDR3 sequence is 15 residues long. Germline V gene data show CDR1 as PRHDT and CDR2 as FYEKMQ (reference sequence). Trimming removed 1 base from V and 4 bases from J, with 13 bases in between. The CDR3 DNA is TGTGCCAGCAGCTTAGACGGTTCAGGGTCAGAGACCCAGTACTTC. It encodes CASSLDGSGSETQYF.

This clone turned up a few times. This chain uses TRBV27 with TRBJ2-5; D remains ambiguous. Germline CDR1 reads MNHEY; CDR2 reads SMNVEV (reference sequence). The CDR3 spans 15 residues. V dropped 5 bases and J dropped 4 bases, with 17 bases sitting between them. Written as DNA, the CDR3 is TGTGCCAGCAGTCTACTGGTGGGTGGGTTAGAGACCCAGTACTTC. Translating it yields CASSLLVGGLETQYF.

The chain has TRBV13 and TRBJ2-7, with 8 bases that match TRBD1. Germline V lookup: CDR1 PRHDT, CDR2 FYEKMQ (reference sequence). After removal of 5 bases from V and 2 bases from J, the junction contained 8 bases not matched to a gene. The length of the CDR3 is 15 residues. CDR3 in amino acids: CASSPSGQGPYEQYF. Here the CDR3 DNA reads TGTGCCAGCAGCCCGTCCGGACAGGGCCCCTACGAGCAGTACTTC.

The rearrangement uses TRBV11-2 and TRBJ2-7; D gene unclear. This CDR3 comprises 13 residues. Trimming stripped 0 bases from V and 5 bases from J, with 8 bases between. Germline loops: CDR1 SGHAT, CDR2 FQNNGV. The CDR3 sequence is CASSLEPDDEQYF. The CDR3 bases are TGTGCCAGCAGCTTAGAGCCCGACGACGAGCAGTACTTC.

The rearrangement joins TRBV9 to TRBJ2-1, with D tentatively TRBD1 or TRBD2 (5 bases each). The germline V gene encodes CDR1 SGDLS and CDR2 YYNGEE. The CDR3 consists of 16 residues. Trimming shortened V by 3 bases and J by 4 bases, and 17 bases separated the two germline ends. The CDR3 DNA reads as TGTGCCAGCAGCGCCCAGGGTGCTGGGAGTTACAATGAGCAGTTCTTC. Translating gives CASSAQGAGSYNEQFF.

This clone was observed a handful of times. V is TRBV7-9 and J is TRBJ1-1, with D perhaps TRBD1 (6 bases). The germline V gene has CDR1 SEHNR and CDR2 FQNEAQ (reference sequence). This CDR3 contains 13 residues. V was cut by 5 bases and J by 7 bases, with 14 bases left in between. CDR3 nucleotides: TGTGCCAGCAGCGACGGAAGGACAGATGAAGCTTTCTTT. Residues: CASSDGRTDEAFF.

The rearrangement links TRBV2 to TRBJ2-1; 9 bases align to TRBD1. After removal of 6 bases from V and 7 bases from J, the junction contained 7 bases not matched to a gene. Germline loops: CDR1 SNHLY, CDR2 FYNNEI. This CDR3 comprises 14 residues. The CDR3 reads CASRKGTGLNEQFF. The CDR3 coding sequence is TGTGCCAGCAGGAAGGGGACAGGGTTGAATGAGCAGTTCTTC.

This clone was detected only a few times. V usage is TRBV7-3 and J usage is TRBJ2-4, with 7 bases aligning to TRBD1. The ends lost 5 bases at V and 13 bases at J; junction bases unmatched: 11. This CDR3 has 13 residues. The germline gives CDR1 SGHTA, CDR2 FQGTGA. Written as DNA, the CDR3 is TGTGCCAGCAGCGCCGGTAGACAGGGTCCCCAGTACTTC. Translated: CASSAGRQGPQYF.

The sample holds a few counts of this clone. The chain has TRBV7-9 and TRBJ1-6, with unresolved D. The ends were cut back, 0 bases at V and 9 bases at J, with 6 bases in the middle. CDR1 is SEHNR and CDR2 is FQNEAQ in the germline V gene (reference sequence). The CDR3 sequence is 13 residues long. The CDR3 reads CASSLASPSPLHF. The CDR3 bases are TGTGCCAGCAGCTTAGCCAGTCCTTCACCCCTCCACTTT.

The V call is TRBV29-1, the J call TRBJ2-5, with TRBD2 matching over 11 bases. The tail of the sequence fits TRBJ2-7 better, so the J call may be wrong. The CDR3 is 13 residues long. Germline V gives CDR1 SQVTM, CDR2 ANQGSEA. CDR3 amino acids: CSVAASGGLEQYF. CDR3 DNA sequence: TGCAGCGTTGCGGCTAGCGGGGGGCTCGAGCAGTACTTC.

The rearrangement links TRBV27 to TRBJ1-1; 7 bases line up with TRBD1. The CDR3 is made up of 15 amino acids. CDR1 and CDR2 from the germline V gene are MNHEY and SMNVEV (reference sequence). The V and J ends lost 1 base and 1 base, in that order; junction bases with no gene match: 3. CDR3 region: CASSLWGQPNTEAFF. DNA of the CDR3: TGTGCCAGCAGTTTATGGGGACAGCCGAACACTGAAGCTTTCTTT.

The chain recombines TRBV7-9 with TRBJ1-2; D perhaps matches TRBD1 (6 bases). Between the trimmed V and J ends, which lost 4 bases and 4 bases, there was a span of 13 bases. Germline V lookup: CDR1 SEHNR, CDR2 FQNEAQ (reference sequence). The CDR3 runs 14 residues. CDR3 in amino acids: CASSWQGLSYGYTF. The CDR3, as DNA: TGTGCCAGCAGCTGGCAGGGGTTAAGCTATGGCTACACCTTC.

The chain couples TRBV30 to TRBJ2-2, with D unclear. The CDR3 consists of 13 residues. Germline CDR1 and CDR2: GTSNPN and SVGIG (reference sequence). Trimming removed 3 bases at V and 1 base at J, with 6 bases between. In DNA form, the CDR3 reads TGTGCCTGGAGCCAGATGAACACCGGGGAGCTGTTTTTT. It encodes CAWSQMNTGELFF.

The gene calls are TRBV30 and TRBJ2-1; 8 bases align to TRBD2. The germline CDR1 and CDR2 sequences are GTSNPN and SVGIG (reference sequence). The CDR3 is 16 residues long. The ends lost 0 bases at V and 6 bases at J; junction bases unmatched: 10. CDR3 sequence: CAWSVLGAGALNEQFF. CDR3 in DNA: TGTGCCTGGAGTGTACTTGGAGCGGGGGCCCTCAATGAGCAGTTCTTC.

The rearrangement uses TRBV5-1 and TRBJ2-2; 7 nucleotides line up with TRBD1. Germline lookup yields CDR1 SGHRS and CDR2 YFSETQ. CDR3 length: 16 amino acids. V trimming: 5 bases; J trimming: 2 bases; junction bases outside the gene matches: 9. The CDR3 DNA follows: TGCGCCAGCAGGGACGAGGGGACAGCAAACACCGGGGAGCTGTTTTTT. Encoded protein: CASRDEGTANTGELFF.

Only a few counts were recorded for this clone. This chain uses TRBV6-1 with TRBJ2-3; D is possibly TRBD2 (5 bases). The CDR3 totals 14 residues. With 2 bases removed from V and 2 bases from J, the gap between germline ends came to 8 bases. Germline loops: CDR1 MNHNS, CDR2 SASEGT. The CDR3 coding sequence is TGTGCCAGCAGTGAATCGGGGTTCACAGATACGCAGTATTTT. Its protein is CASSESGFTDTQYF.